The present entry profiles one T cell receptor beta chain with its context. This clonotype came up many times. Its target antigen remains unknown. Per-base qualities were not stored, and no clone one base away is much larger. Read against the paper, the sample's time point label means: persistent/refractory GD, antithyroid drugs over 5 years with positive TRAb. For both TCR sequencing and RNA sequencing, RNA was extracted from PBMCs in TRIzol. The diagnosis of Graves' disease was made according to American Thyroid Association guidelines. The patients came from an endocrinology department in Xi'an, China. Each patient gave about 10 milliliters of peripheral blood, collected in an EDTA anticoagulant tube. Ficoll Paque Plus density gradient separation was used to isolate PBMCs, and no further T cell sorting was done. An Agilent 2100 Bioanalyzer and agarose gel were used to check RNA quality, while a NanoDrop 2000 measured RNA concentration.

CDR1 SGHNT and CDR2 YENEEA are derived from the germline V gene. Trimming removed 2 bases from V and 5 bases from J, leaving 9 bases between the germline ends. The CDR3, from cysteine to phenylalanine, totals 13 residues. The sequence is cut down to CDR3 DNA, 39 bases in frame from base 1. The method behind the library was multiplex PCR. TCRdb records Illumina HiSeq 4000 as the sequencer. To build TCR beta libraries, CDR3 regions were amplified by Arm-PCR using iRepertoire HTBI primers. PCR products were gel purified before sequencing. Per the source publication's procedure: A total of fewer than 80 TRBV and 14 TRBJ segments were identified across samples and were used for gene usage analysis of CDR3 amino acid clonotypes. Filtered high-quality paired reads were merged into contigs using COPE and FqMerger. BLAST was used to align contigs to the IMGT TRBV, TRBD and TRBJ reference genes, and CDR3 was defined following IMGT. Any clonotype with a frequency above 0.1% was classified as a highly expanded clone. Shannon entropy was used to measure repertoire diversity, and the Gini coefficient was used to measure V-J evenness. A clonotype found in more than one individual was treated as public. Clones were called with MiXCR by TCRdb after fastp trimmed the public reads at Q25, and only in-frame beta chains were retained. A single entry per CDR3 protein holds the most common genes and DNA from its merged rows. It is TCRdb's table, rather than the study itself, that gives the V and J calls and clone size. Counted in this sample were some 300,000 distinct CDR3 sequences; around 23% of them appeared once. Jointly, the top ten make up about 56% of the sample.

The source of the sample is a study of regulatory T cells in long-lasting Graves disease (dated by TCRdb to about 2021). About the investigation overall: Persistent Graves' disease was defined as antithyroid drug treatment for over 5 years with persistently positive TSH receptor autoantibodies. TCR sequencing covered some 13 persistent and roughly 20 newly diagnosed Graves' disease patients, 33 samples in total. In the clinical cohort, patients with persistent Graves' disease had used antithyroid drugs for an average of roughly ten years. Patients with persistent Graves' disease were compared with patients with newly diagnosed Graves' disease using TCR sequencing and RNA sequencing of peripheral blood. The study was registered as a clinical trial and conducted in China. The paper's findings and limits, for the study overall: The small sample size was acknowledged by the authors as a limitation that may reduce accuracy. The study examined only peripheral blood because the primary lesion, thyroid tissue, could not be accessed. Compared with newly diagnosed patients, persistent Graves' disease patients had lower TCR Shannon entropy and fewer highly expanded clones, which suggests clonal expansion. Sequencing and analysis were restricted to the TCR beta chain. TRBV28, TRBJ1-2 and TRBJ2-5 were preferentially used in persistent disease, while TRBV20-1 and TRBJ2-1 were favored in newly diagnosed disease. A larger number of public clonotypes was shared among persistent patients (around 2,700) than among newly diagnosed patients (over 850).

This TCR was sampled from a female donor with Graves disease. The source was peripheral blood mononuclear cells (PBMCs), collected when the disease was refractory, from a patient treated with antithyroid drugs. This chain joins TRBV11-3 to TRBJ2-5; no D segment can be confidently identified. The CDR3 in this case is CASSLSPLETQYF. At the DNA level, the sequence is TGTGCCAGCAGCTTAAGTCCGTTGGAGACCCAGTACTTC.